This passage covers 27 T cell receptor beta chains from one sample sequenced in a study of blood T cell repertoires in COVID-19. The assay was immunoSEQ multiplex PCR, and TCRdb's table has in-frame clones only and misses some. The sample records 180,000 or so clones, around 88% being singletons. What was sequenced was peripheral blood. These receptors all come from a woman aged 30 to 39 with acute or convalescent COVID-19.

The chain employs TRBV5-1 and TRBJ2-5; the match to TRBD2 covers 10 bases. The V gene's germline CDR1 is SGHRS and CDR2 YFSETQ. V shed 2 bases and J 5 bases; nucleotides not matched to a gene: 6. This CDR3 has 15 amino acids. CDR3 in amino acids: CASSLSGREDETQYF. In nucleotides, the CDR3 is TGCGCCAGCAGCTTAAGCGGGAGGGAGGATGAGACCCAGTACTTC.

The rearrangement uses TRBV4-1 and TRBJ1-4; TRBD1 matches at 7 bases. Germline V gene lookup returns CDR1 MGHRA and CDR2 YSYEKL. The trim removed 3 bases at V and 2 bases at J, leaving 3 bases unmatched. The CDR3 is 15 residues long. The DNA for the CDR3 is TGCGCCAGCAGCCACCCGACAGGGACTAATGAAAAACTGTTTTTT. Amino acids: CASSHPTGTNEKLFF.

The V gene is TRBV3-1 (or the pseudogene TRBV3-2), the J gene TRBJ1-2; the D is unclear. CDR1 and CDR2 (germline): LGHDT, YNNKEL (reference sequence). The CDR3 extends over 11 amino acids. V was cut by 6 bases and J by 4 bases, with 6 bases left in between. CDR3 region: CASSDTYGYTF. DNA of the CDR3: TGTGCCAGCAGTGACACCTATGGCTACACCTTC.

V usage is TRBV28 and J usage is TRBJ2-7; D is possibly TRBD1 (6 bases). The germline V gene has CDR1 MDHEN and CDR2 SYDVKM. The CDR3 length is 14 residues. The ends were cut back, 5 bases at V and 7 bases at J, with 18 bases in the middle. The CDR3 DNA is TGTGCCAGCAGTACCCTTAGGGGGTATGAGGAGCAGTACTTC. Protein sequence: CASSTLRGYEEQYF.

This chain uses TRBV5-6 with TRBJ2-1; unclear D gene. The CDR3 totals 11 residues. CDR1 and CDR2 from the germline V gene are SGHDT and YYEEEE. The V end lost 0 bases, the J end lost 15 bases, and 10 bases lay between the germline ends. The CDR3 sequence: CASSLGGVRFF. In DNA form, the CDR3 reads TGTGCCAGCAGCTTGGGAGGAGTCCGGTTCTTC.

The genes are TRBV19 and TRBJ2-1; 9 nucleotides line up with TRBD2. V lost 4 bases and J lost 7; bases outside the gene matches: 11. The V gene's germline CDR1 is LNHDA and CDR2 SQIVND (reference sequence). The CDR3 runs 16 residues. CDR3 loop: CASSRGLSGSRNEQFF. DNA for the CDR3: TGTGCCAGTAGTAGAGGGCTTAGCGGGAGTCGGAATGAGCAGTTCTTC.

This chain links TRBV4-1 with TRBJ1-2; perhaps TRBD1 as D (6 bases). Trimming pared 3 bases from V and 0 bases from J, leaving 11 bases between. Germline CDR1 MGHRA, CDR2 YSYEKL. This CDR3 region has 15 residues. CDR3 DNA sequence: TGCGCCAGCAGCCAGACACAGGGACCTAACTATGGCTACACCTTC. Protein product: CASSQTQGPNYGYTF.

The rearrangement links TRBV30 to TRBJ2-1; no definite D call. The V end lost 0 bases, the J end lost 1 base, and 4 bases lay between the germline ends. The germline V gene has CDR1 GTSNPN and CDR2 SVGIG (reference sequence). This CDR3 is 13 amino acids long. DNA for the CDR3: TGTGCCTGGAGTGTACTTTCCTACAATGAGCAGTTCTTC. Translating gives CAWSVLSYNEQFF. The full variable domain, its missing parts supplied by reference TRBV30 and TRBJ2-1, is SQTIHQWPATLVQPVGSPLSLECTVEGTSNPNLYWYRQAAGRGLQLLFYSVGIGQISSEVPQNLSASRPQDRQFILSSKKLLLSDSGFYLCAWSVLSYNEQFFGPGTRLTVL.

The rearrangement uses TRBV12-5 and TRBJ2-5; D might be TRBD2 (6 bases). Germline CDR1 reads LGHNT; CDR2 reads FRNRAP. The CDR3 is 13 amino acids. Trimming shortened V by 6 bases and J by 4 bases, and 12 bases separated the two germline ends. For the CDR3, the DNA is TGTGCTAGTGGCCGGACTATATTAGAGACCCAGTACTTC. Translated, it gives CASGRTILETQYF.

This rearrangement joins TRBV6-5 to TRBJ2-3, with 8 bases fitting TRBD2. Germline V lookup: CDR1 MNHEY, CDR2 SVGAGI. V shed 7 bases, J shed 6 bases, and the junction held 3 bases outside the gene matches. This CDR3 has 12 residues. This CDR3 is CASIGGADTQYF. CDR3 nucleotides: TGTGCCAGCATCGGGGGGGCCGATACGCAGTATTTT.

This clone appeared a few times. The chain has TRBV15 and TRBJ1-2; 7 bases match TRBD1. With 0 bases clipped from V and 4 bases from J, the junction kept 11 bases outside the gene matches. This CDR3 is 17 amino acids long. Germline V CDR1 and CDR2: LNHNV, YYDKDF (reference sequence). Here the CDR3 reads CATSRDGTGTASYGYTF. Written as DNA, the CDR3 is TGTGCCACCAGCAGAGATGGAACGGGGACAGCGAGCTATGGCTACACCTTC.

The CDR3 DNA sequence: TGCGCCAGCAGCTTGGACAGTTTCACCGGGGAGCTGTTTTTT. It specifies CASSLDSFTGELFF. This rearrangement joins TRBV5-1 to TRBJ2-2; no clear D. Trimming shortened V by 0 bases and J by 4 bases, and 7 bases separated the two germline ends. Germline V gene lookup returns CDR1 SGHRS and CDR2 YFSETQ. The CDR3 extends over 14 amino acids.

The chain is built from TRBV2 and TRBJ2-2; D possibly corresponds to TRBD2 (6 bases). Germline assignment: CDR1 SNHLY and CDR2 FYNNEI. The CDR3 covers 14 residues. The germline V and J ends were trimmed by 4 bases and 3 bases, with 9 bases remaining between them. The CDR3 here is CASSGDSHTGELFF. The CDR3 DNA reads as TGTGCCAGCAGTGGGGACTCCCACACCGGGGAGCTGTTTTTT.

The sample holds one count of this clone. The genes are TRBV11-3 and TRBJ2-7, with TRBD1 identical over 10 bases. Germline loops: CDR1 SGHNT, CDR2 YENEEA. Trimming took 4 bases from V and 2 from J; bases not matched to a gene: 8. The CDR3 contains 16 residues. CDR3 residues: CASSSRRQGAAYEQYF. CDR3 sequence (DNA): TGTGCCAGCAGCTCCCGGAGACAGGGGGCGGCCTACGAGCAGTACTTC.

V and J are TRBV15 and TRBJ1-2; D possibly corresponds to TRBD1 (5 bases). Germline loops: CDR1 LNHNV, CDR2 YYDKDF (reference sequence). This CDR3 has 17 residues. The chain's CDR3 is CNAGTRQPSRSSYGYTF. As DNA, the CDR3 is TGTAACGCGGGGACTCGACAGCCAAGTAGGAGTAGCTATGGCTACACCTTC.

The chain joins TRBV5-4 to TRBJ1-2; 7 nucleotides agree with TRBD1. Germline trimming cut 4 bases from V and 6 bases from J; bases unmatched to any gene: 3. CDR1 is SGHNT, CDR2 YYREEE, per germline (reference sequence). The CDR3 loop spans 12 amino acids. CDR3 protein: CASSKTGDGYTF. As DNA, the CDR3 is TGTGCCAGCAGCAAAACAGGGGATGGCTACACCTTC.

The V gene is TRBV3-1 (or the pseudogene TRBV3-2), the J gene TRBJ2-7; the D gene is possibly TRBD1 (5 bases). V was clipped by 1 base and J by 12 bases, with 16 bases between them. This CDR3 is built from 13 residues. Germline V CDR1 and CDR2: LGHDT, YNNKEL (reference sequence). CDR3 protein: CASSQVLRGGRYF. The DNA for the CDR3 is TGTGCCAGCAGCCAAGTACTTAGGGGTGGTCGGTACTTC.

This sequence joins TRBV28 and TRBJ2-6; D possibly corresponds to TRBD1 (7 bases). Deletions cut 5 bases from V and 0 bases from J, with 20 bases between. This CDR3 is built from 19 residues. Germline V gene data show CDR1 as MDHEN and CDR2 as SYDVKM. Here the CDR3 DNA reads TGTGCCAGCAGTCCCCTGGGGGGACAGCCCGGCTCTGGGGCCAACGTCCTGACTTTC. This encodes CASSPLGGQPGSGANVLTF.

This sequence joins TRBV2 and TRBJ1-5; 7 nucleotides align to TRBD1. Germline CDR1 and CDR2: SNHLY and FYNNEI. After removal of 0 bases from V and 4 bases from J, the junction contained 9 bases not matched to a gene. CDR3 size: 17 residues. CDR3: CASSEALWRGQNQPQHF. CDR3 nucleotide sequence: TGTGCCAGCAGTGAAGCGCTCTGGAGGGGGCAGAATCAGCCCCAGCATTTT. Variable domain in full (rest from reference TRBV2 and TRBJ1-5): EPEVTQTPSHQVTQMGQEVILRCVPISNHLYFYWYRQILGQKVEFLVSFYNNEISEKSEIFDDQFSVERPDGSNFTLKIRSTKLEDSAMYFCASSEALWRGQNQPQHFGDGTRLSIL.

CDR3 sequence (DNA): TGTGCCTGGAGTGTCGGTCAAAAACAGTTCTTC. Translation: CAWSVGQKQFF. The V gene is TRBV30, the J gene TRBJ2-1; D remains ambiguous. This CDR3 comprises 11 residues. Germline CDR1 GTSNPN, CDR2 SVGIG (reference sequence). V dropped 0 bases and J dropped 13 bases, with 10 bases sitting between them.

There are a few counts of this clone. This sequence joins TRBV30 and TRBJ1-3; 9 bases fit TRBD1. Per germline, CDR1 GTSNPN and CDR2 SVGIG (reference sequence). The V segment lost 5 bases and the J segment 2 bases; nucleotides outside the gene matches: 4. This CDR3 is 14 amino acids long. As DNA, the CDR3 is TGTGCCTGGGACAGGGGGAGCGCTGGAAACACCATATATTTT. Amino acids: CAWDRGSAGNTIYF.

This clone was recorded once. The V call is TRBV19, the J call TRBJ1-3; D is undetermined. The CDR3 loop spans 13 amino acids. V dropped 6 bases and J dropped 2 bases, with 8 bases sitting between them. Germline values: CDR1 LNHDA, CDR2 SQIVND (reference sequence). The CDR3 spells CASSGLAGNTIYF. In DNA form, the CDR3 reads TGTGCCAGTAGCGGGTTGGCTGGAAACACCATATATTTT.

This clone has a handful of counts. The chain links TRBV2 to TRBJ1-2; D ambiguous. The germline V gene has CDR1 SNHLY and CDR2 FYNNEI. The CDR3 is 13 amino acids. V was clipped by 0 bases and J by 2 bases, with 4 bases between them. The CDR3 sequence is CASSEALNYGYTF. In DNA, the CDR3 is TGTGCCAGCAGTGAAGCTCTCAACTATGGCTACACCTTC. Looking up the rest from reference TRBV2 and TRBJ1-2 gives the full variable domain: EPEVTQTPSHQVTQMGQEVILRCVPISNHLYFYWYRQILGQKVEFLVSFYNNEISEKSEIFDDQFSVERPDGSNFTLKIRSTKLEDSAMYFCASSEALNYGYTFGSGTRLTVV.

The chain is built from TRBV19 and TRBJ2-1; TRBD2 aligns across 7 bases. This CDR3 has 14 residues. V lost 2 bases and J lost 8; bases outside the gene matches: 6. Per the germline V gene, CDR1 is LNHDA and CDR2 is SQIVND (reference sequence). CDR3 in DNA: TGTGCCAGTAGTATACTAGCGGTAGGCGATGAGCAGTTCTTC. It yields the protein CASSILAVGDEQFF.

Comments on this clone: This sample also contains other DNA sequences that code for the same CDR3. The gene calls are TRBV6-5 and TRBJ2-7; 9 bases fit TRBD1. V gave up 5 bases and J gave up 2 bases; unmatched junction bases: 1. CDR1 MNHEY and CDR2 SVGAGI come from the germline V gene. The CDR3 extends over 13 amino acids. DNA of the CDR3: TGTGCCAGCAGTAGGGACAGGGCCTACGAGCAGTACTTC. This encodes CASSRDRAYEQYF.

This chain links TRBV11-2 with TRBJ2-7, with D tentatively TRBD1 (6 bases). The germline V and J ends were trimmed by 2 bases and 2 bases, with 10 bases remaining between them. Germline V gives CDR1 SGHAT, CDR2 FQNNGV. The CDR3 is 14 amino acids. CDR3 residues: CASSLPGHPYEQYF. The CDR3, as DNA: TGTGCCAGCAGCTTACCGGGACATCCCTACGAGCAGTACTTC. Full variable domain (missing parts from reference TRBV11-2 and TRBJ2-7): EAGVAQSPRYKIIEKRQSVAFWCNPISGHATLYWYQQILGQGPKLLIQFQNNGVVDDSQLPKDRFSAERLKGVDSTLKIQPAKLEDSAVYLCASSLPGHPYEQYFGPGTRLTVT.

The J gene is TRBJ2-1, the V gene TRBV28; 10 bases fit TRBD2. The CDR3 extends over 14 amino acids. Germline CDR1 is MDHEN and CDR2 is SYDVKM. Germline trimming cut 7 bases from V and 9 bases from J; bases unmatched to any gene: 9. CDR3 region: CASILAGGGSEQFF. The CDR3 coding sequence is TGTGCCAGCATCTTAGCGGGAGGAGGTAGTGAGCAGTTCTTC.